What follows describes a single TCR beta chain. This sample is drawn from a study of blood T cell repertoires in COVID-19. Whole-study context: The cDNA or gDNA used as material had been derived from T cells, B-cell-depleted T cells, or PBMCs.

Trimming at V came to 5 bases and at J to 8 bases, leaving 3 bases not matched to a gene. This CDR3 has 14 residues. The germline gives CDR1 LNHDA, CDR2 SQIVND (reference sequence). Seattle researchers signed up patients amid active infection and tracked them longitudinally. In the original workflow: Reference gene primer amplification gave estimated nucleated cell counts. The table came from immunoSEQ multiplex PCR; TCRdb's copy has only in-frame clones and leaves some out. The D gene and trimming were derived from the DNA, and the V and J assignments and clone size from that table. This sample has about 370,000 clones; about 87% occur once, and the top ten carry 8.5% to 12%.

The chain combines TRBV19 with TRBJ2-1; TRBD2 agrees at 13 bases. This sequence was found in a woman aged 25 to 39 with COVID-19, enrolled during active disease. The sample was peripheral blood. The CDR3 DNA sequence: TGTGCCAGTAGTGAAGGACTAGCGGGAGATGAGCAGTTCTTC. Translated, it gives CASSEGLAGDEQFF.